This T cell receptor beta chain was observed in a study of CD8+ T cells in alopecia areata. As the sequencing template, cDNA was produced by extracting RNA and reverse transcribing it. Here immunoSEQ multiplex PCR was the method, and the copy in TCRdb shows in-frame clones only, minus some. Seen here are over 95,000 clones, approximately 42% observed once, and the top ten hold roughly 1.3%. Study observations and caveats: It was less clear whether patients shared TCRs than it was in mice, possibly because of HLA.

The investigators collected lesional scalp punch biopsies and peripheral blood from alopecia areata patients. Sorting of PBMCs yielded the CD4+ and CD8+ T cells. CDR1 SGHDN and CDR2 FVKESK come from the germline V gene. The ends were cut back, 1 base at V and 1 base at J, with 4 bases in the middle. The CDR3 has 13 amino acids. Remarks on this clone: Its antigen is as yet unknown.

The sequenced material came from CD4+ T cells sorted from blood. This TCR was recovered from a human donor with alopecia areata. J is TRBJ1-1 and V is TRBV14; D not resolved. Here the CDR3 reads CASSQGRNTEAFF. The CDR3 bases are TGTGCCAGCAGCCAAGGAAGGAACACTGAAGCTTTCTTT.